The 3 T cell receptor beta chains below were found in one sample sequenced in a study of tumor-infiltrating lymphocytes in primary liver carcinoma. The blood RNA (from unsorted whole blood) was obtained, and germline DNA was also extracted. Starting from around 500 ng of total RNA, TCR beta cDNA was produced with a primer in the constant region. A slightly modified ARM-PCR protocol with three nested multiplex PCR rounds produced these TCR beta libraries. The first two PCR rounds used TRBV1-TRBV30 primers with a Cbeta primer, 9 to 10 cycles each. TCRdb re-called the multiplex PCR reads through MiXCR, storing one row per CDR3 protein. Of some 190,000 distinct CDR3 sequences in the sample, about 60% were seen once. Material: peripheral blood. These receptors came from a man aged 40-49 years with primary liver carcinoma and hepatitis B virus infection.

CDR3 in DNA: TGTGCCAGCAGCTCACTCCCCGTGCTCTGTCGGTCGCAGTTCTTC. It is translated as CASSSLPVLCRSQFF. The chain uses TRBV11-2 and TRBJ2-1; D gene unclear. V lost 4 bases, J lost 12 bases, and 22 bases lay in between. Germline loops: CDR1 SGHAT, CDR2 FQNNGV. The CDR3 runs 15 residues.

Turning to this clonotype: The conserved closing phenylalanine or tryptophan is absent in this CDR3, likely reflecting a read error. The chain links TRBV11-2 to TRBJ2-7; D is possibly TRBD2 (5 bases). CDR3 length: 15 residues. Germline CDR1 reads SGHAT; CDR2 reads FQNNGV. With 5 bases removed from V and 3 bases from J, the gap between germline ends came to 17 bases. DNA of the CDR3: TGTGCCAGCAGCCCAGCCTCTAGCTCCGACTACGAGCAGTACTTA. It specifies CASSPASSSDYEQYL.

This sequence joins TRBV12-3 or TRBV12-4 and TRBJ1-6, with D perhaps TRBD1 (5 bases). The CDR3 has 14 residues. V was pared by 1 base and J by 7 bases, with 8 bases between. The CDR3 spells CASSLDTGNSPLHF. Written as DNA, the CDR3 is TGTGCCAGCAGTTTAGACACAGGCAATTCACCCCTCCACTTT.